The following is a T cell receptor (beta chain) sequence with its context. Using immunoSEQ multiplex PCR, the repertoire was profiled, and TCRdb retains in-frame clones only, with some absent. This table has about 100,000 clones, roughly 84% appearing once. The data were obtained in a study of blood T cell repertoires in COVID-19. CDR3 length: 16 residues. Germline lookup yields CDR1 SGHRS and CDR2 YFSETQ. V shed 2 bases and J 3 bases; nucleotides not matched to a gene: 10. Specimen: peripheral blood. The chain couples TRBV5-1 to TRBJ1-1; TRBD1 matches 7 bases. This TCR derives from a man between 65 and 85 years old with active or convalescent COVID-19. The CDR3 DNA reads TGCGCCAGCAGCTTATCAACAGGGGTCGGAGACACTGAAGCTTTCTTT. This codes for CASSLSTGVGDTEAFF.